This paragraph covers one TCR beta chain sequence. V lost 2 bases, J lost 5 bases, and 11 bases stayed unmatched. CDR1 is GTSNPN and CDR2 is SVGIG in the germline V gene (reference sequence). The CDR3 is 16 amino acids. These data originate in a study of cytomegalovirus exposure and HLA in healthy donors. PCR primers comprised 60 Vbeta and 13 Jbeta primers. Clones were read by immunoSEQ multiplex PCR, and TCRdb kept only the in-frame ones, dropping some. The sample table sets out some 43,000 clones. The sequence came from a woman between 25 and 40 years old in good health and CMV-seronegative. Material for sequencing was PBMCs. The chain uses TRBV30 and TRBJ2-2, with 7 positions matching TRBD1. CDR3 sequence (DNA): TGTGCCTGGAGTACCCCTCTATCAGGGGGTACCGGGGAGCTGTTTTTT. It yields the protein CAWSTPLSGGTGELFF.